At least ten counts were recorded for the clone carrying this T cell receptor beta chain. Its antigen is undetermined. The study drew the donors from its approximately 110-subject validation cohort, separate from the roughly 670-subject first cohort. This specimen belongs to a study of cytomegalovirus exposure and HLA in healthy donors. General observations from the study: According to a subsequent analysis, TCR clusters identified in the first cohort showed a tendency to co-occur across the 100 to 150 validation repertoires. Reports indicated that the classifier achieved high specificity and sensitivity in diagnosing cytomegalovirus status.

Trimming shortened V by 8 bases and J by 2 bases, and 16 bases separated the two germline ends. The length of the CDR3 is 15 residues. Germline V gives CDR1 MDHEN, CDR2 SYDVKM. Using immunoSEQ multiplex PCR, the repertoire was profiled, and TCRdb retains in-frame clones only, with some absent. The table lists 150,000 to 200,000 clones, roughly 86% of them singletons, with 6% to 8% in the top ten. The chain combines TRBV28 with TRBJ2-1; D is uncertain. This TCR came from a man aged 25-45 years in good health and CMV-seropositive. Sequencing was done on a sample of PBMCs. The CDR3 DNA is TGTGCCAGCGGGTCCCTCGCGGTCCCCTACAATGAGCAGTTCTTC. Translation: CASGSLAVPYNEQFF.